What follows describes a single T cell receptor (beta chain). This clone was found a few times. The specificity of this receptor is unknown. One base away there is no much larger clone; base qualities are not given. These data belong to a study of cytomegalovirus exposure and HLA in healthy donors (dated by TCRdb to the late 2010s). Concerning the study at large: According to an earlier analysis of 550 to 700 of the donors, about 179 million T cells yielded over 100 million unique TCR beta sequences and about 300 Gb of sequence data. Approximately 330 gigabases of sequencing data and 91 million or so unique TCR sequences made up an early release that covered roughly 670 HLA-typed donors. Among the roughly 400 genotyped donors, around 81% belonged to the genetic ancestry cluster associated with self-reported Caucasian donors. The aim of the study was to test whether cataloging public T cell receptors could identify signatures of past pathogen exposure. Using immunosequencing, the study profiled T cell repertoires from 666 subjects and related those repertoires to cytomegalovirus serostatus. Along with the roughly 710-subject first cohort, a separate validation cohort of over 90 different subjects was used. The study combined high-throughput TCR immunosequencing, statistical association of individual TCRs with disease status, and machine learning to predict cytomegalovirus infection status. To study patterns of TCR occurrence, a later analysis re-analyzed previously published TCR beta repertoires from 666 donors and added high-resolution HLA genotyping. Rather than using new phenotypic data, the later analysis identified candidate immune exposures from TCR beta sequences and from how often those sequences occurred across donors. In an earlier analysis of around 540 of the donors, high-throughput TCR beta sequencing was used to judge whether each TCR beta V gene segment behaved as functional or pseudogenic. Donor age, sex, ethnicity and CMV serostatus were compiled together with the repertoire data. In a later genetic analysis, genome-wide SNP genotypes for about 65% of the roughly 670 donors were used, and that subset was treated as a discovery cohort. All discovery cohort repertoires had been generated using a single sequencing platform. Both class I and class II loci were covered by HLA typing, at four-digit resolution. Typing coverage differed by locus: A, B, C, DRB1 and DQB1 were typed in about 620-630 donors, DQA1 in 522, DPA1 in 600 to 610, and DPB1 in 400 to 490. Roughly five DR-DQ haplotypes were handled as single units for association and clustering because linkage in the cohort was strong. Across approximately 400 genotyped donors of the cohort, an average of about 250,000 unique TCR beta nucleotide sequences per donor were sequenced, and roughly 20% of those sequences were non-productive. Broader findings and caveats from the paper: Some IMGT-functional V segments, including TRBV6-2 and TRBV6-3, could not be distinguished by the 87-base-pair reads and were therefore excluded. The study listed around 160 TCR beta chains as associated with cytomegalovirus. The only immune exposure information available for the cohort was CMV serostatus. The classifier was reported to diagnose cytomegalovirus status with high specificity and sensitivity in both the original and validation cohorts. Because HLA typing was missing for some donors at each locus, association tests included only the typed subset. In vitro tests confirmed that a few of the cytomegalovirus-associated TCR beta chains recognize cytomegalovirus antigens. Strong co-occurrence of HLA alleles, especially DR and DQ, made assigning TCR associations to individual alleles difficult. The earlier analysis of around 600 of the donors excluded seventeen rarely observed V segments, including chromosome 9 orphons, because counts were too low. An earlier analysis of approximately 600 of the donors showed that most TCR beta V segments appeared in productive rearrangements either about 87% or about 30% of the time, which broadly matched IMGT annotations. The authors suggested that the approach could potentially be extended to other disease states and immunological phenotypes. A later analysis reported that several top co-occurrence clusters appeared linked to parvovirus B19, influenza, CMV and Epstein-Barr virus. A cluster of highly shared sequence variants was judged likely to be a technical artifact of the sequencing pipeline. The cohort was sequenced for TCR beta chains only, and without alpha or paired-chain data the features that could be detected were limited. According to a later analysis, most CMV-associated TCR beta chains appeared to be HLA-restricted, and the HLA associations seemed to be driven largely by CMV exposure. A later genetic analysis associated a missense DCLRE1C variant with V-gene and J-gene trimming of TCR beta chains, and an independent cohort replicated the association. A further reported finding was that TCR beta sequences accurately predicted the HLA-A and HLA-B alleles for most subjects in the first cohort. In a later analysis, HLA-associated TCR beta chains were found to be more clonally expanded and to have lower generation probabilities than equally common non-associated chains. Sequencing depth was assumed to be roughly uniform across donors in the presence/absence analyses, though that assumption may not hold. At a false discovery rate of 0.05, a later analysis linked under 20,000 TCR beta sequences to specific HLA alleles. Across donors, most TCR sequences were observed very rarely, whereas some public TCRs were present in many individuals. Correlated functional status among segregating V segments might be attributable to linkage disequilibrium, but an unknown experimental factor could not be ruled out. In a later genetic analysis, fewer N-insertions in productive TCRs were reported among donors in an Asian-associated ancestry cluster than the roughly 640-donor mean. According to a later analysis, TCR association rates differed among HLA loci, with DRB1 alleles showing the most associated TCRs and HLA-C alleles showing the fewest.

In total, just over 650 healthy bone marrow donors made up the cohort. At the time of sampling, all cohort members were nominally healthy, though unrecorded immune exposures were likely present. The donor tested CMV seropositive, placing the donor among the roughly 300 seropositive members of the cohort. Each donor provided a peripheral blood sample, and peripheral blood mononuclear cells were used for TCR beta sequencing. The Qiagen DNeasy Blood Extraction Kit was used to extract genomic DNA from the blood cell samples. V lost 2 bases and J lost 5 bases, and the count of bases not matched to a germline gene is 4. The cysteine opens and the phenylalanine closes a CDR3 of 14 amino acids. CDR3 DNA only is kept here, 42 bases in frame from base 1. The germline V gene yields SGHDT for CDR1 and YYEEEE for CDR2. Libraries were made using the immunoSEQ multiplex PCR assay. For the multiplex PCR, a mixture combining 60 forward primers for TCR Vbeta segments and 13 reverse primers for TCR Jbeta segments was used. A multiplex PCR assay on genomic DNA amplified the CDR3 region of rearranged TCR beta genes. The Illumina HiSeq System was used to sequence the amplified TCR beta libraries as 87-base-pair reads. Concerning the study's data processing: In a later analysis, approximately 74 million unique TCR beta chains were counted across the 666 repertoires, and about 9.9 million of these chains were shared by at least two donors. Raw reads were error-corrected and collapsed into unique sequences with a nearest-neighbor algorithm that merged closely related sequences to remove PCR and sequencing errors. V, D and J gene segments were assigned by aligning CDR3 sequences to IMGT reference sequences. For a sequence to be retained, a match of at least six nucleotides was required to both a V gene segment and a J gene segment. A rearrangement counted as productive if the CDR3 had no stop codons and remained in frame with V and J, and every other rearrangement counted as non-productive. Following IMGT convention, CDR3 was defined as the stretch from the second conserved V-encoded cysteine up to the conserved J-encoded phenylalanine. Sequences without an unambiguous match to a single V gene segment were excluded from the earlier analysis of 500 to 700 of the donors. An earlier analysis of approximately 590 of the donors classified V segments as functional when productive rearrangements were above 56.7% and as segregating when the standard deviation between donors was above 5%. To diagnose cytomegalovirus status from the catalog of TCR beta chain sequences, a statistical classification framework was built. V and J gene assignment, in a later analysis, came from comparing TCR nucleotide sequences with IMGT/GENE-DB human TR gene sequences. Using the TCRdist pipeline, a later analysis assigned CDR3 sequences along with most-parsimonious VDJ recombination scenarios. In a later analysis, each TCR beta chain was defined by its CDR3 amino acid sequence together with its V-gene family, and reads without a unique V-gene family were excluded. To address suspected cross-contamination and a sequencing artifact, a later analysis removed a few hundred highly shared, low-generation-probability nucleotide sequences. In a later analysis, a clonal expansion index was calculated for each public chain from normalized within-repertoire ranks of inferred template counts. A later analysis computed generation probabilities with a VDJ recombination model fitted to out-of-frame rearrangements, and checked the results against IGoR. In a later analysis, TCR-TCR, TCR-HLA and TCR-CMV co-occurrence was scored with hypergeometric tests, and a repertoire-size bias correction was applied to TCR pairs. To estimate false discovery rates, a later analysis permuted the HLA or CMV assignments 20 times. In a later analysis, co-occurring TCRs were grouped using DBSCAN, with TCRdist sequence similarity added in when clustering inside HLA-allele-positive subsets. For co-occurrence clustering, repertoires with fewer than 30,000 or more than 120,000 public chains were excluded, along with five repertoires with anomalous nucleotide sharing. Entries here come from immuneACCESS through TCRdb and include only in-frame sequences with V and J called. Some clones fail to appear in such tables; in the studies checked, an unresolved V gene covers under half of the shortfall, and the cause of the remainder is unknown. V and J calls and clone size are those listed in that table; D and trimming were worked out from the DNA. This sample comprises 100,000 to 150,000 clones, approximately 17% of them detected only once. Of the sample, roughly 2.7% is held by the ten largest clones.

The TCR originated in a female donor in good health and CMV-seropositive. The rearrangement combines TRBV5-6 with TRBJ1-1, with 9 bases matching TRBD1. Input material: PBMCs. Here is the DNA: TGTGCCAGCAGCTTAGACAGGGGGTGGACTGAAGCTTTCTTT. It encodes CASSLDRGWTEAFF.